This T cell receptor beta chain was sequenced for a study of blood T cell repertoires in COVID-19. Study-level information: Acute-phase and convalescent COVID-19 samples originated in the United States, Italy and Spain.

Trimming cost V 2 bases and J 7 bases, with 17 bases left between them. This CDR3 is 16 amino acids long. The germline V gene encodes CDR1 LGHNA and CDR2 YSLEER. Source study methods: Cell counts per sample came from amplifying reference gene primers. Only in-frame clones appear in the TCRdb table, and some are missing; sequencing was by immunoSEQ multiplex PCR. The DNA gave D and trimming, while V, J and clone size come from that table. The sample contains 90,000 to 150,000 clones, about 91% of which appear only once. The source material was peripheral blood. This sequence was found in a woman aged 50 to 60 with active or convalescent COVID-19. V usage is TRBV4-3 and J usage is TRBJ1-4; TRBD1 might be the D (5 bases). DNA for the CDR3: TGCGCCAGCAGCCAATCTTCGCGGAGGGACGGTGAAAAACTGTTTTTT. Protein sequence: CASSQSSRRDGEKLFF.